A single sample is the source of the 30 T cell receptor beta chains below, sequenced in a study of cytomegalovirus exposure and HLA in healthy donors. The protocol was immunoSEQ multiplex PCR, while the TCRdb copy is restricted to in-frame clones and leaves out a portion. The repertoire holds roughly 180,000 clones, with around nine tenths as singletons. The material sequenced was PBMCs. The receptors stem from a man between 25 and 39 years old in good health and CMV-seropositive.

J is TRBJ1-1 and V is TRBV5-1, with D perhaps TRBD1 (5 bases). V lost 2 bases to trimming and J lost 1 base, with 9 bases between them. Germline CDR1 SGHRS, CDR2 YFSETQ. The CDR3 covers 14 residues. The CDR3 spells CASSFPTENTEAFF. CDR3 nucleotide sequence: TGCGCCAGCAGCTTCCCGACAGAGAACACTGAAGCTTTCTTT.

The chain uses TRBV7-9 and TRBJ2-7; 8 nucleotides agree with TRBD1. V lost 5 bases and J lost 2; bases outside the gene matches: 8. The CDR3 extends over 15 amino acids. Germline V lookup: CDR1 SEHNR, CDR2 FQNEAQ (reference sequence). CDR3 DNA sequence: TGTGCCAGCAGCCCAGACAGGGGAGACCCCTACGAGCAGTACTTC. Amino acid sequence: CASSPDRGDPYEQYF.

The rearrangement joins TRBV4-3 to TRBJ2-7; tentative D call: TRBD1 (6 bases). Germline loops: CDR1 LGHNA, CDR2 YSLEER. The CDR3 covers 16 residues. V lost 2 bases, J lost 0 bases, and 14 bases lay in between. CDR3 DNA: TGCGCCAGCAGCCAAACCTCAGGGGCCGTCTCCTACGAGCAGTACTTC. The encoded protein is CASSQTSGAVSYEQYF.

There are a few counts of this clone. The CDR3 DNA reads as TGTGCCAGCAGCTTAACGAGTTTCTCCTATAATTCACCCCTCCACTTT. Protein: CASSLTSFSYNSPLHF. This sequence joins TRBV11-3 and TRBJ1-6; D ambiguous. The CDR3 has 16 residues. V was trimmed by 2 bases and J by 0 bases, leaving 8 bases between them. Germline assignment: CDR1 SGHNT and CDR2 YENEEA.

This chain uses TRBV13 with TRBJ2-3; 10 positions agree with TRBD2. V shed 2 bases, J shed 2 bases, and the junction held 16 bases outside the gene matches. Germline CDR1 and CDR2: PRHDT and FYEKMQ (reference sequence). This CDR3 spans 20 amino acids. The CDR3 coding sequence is TGTGCCAGCAGCTTATTCCTTCTAGCGGGAGTTAGGGAGAACACAGATACGCAGTATTTT. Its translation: CASSLFLLAGVRENTDTQYF. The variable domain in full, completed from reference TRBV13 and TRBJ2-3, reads AAGVIQSPRHLIKEKRETATLKCYPIPRHDTVYWYQQGPGQDPQFLISFYEKMQSDKGSIPDRFSAQQFSDYHSELNMSSLELGDSALYFCASSLFLLAGVRENTDTQYFGPGTRLTVL.

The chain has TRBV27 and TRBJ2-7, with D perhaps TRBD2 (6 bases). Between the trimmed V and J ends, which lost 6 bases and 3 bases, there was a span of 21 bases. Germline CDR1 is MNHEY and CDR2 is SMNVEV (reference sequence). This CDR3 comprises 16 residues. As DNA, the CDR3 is TGTGCCAGCAGACTTCGGGGGACGGGGTCTCTCTACGAGCAGTACTTC. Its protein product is CASRLRGTGSLYEQYF.

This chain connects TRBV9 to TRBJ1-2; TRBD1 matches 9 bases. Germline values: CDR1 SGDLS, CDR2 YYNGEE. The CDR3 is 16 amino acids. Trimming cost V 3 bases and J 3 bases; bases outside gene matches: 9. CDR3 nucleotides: TGTGCCAGCAGCGCACCTGGTACAGGGGGCGACTATGGCTACACCTTC. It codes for CASSAPGTGGDYGYTF. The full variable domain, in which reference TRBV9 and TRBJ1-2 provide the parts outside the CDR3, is DSGVTQTPKHLITATGQRVTLRCSPRSGDLSVYWYQQSLDQGLQFLIQYYNGEERAKGNILERFSAQQFPDLHSELNLSSLELGDSALYFCASSAPGTGGDYGYTFGSGTRLTVV.

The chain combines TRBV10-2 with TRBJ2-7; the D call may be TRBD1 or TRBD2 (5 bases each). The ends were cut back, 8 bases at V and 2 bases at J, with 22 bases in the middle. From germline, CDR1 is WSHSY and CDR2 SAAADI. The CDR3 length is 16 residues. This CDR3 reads CASGGLDGMPAYEQYF. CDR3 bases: TGCGCCAGCGGGGGTCTGGACGGGATGCCGGCCTACGAGCAGTACTTC.

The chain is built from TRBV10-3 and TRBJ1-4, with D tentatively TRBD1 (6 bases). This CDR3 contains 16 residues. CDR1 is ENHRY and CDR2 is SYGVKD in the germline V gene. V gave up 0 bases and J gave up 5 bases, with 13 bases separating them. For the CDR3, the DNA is TGTGCCATCAGTGAGTCGTGGGCAGGGGAGAATGAAAAACTGTTTTTT. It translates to CAISESWAGENEKLFF.

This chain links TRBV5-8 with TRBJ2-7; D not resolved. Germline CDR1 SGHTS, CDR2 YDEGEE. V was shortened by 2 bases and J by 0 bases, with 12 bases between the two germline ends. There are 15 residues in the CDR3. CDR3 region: CASSLAWRSSYEQYF. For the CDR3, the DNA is TGTGCCAGCAGCTTAGCCTGGCGGAGCTCCTACGAGCAGTACTTC.

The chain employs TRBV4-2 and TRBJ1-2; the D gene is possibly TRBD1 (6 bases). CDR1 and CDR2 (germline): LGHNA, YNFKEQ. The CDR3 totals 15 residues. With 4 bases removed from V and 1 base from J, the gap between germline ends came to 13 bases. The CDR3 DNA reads TGTGCCAGCAGCCCCCGATCAGGGGATAACTATGGCTACACCTTC. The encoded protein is CASSPRSGDNYGYTF.

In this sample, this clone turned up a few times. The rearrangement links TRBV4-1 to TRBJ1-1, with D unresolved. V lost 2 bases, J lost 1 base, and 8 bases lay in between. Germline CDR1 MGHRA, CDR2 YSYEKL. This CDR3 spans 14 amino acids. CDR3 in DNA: TGCGCCAGCAGCCAAAGGCTGGGGAACACTGAAGCTTTCTTT. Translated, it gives CASSQRLGNTEAFF.

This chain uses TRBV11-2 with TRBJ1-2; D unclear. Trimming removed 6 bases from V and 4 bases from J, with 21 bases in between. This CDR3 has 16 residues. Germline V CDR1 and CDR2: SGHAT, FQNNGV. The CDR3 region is CASSPTSSRTSYGYTF. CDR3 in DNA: TGTGCCAGCAGTCCAACGTCGAGCCGGACGAGCTATGGCTACACCTTC.

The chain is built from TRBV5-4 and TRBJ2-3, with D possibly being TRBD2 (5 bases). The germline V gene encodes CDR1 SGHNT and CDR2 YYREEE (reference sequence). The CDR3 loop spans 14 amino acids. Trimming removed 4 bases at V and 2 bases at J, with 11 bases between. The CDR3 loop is CASSQDGVTDTQYF. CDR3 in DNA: TGTGCCAGCAGCCAAGACGGGGTCACAGATACGCAGTATTTT.

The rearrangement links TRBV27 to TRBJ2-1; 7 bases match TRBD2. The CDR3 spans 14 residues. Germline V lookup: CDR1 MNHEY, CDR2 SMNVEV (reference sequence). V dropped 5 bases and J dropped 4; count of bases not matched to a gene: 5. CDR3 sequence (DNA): TGTGCCAGCAGTCTCGGACTAGGGTACAATGAGCAGTTCTTC. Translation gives CASSLGLGYNEQFF.

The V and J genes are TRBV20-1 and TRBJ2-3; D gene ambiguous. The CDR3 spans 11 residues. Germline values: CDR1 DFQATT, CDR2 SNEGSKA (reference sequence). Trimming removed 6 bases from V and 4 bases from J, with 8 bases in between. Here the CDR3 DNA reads TGCAGTGCCATAAACTCAGATACGCAGTATTTT. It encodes CSAINSDTQYF.

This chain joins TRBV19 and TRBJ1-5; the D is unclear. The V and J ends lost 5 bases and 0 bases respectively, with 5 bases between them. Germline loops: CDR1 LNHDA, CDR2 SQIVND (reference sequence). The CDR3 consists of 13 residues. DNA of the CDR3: TGTGCCAGTAGTCCCGCTAGCAATCAGCCCCAGCATTTT. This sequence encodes CASSPASNQPQHF.

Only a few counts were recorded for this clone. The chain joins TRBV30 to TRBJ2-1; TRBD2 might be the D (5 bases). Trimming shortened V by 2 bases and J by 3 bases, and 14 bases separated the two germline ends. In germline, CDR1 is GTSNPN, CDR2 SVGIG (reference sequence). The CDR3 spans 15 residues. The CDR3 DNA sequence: TGTGCCTGGAGTTCGGCTAGCAGCTACTACAATGAGCAGTTCTTC. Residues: CAWSSASSYYNEQFF. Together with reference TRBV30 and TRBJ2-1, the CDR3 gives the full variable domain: SQTIHQWPATLVQPVGSPLSLECTVEGTSNPNLYWYRQAAGRGLQLLFYSVGIGQISSEVPQNLSASRPQDRQFILSSKKLLLSDSGFYLCAWSSASSYYNEQFFGPGTRLTVL.

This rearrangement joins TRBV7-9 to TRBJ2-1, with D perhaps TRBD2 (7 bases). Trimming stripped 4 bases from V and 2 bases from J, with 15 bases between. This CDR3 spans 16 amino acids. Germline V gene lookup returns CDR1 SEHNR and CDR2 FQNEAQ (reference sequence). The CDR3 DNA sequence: TGTGCCAGCAGCTCCTGGACGGGGGGCGCCTACAATGAGCAGTTCTTC. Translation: CASSSWTGGAYNEQFF.

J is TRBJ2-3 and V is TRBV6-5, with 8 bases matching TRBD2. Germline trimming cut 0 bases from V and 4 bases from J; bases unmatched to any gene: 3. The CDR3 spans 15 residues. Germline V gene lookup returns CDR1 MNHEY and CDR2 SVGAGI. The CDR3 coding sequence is TGTGCCAGCAGTTACTCCCCGACTAGCGCAGATACGCAGTATTTT. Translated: CASSYSPTSADTQYF.

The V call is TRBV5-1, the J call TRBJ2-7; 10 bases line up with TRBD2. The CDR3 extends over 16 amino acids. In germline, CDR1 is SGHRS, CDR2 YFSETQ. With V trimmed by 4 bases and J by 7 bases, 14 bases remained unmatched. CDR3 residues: CASSHTSGRAAGEQYF. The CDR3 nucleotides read TGCGCCAGCAGCCACACCAGCGGGAGGGCTGCAGGGGAGCAGTACTTC.

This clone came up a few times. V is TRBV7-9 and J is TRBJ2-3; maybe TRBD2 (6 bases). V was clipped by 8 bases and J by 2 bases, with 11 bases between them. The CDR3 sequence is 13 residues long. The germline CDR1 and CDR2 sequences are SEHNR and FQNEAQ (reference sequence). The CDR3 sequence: CASVLANTDTQYF. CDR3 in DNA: TGTGCCAGCGTGCTAGCGAACACAGATACGCAGTATTTT.

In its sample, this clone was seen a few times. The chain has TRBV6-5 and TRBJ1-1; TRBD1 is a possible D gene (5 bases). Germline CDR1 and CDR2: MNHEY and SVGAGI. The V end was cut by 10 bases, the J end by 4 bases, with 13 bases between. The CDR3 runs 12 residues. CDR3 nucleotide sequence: TGTGCCACCAGGGTCGGGGCCACTGAAGCTTTCTTT. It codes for CATRVGATEAFF.

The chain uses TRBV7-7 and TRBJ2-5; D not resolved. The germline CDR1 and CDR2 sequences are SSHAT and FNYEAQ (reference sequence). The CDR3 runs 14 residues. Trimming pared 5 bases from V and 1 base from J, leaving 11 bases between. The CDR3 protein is CASSTRFGQETQYF. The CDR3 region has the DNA TGTGCCAGCAGCACACGATTCGGCCAAGAGACCCAGTACTTC.

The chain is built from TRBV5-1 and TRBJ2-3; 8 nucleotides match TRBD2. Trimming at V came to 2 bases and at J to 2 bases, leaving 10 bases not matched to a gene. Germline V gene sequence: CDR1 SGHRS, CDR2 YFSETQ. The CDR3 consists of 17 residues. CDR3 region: CASSLFASSGSTDTQYF. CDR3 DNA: TGCGCCAGCAGCTTATTCGCGTCTAGCGGGTCCACAGATACGCAGTATTTT. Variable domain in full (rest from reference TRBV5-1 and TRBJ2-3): KAGVTQTPRYLIKTRGQQVTLSCSPISGHRSVSWYQQTPGQGLQFLFEYFSETQRNKGNFPGRFSGRQFSNSRSEMNVSTLELGDSALYLCASSLFASSGSTDTQYFGPGTRLTVL.

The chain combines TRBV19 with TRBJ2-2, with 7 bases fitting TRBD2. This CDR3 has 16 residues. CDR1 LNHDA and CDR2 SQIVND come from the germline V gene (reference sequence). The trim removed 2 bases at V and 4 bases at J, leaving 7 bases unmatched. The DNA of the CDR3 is TGTGCCAGTAGTATAACTGGACTAGGTGGCACCGGGGAGCTGTTTTTT. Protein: CASSITGLGGTGELFF.

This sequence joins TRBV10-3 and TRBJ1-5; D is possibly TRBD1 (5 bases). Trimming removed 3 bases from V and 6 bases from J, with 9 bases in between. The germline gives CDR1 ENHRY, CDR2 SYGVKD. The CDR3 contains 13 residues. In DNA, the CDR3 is TGTGCCATCAGTGAATGGGGGTCTCAGCCCCAGCATTTT. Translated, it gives CAISEWGSQPQHF.

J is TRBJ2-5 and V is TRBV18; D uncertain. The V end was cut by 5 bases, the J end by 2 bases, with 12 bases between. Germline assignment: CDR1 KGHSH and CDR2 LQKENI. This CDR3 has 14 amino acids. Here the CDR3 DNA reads TGTGCCAGCTCATCATCTAGACATCAAGAGACCCAGTACTTC. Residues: CASSSSRHQETQYF. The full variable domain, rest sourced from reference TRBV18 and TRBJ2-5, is NAGVMQNPRHLVRRRGQEARLRCSPMKGHSHVYWYRQLPEEGLKFMVYLQKENIIDESGMPKERFSAEFPKEGPSILRIQQVVRGDSAAYFCASSSSRHQETQYFGPGTRLLVL.

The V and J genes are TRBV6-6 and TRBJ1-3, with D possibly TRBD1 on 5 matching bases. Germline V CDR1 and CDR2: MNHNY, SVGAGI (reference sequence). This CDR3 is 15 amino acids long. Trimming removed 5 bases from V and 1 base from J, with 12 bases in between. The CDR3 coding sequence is TGTGCCAGCAGTGACCCTAGGGGATCTGGAAACACCATATATTTT. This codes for CASSDPRGSGNTIYF.

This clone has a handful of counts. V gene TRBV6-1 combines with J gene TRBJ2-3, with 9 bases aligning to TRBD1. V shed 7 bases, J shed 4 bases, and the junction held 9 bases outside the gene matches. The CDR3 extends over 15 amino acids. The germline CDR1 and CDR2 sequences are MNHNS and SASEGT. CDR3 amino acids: CASTTGDRVSDTQYF. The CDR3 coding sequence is TGTGCCAGCACTACAGGGGACAGGGTTTCAGATACGCAGTATTTT.